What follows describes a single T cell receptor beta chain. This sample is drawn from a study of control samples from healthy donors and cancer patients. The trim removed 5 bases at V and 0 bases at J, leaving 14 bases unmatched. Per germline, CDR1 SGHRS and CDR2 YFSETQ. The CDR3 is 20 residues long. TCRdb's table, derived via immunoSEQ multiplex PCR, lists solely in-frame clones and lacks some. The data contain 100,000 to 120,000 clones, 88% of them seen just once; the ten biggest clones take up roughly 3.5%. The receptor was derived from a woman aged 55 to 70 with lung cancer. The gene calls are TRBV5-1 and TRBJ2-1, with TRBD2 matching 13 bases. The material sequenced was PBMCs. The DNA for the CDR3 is TGCGCCAGCAGACCCGGGACTAGCGGGAAAATCCTTAGCTCCTACAATGAGCAGTTCTTC. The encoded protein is CASRPGTSGKILSSYNEQFF.